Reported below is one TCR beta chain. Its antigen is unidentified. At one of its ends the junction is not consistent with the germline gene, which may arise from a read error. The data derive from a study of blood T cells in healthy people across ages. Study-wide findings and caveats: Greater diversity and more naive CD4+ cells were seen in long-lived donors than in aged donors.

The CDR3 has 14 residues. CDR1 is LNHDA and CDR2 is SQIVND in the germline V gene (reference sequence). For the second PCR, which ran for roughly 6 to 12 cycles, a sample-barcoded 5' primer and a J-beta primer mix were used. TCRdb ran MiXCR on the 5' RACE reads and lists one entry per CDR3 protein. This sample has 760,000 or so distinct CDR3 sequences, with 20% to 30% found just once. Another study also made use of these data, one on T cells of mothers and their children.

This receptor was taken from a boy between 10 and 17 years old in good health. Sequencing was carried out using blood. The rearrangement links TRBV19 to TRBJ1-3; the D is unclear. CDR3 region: CASSITESGTTIYF. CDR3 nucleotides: TGTGCCAGTAGTATAACAGAATCTGGAACCACCATATATTTT.